The present entry profiles one T cell receptor beta chain with its context. This record comes from a study of patients and donors after allogeneic stem cell transplantation. TCRdb reanalysed the RT-PCR reads using MiXCR and keeps one entry per CDR3 protein. This sample has more than 150,000 distinct CDR3 sequences, with more than 20% found just once. The germline CDR1 and CDR2 sequences are DFQATT and SNEGSKA (reference sequence). V trimming: 3 bases; J trimming: 3 bases; junction bases outside the gene matches: 6. The CDR3 covers 14 residues. The sample taken for sequencing was blood, either unsorted or a sorted T cell fraction (not recorded which). The TCR originated in a human donor who was either an allogeneic HSCT recipient or a stem cell or donor lymphocyte infusion donor (not recorded which). It is not recorded whose cells these are; they may come from a transplant donor. The V call is TRBV20-1, the J call TRBJ2-5; 8 nucleotides match TRBD2. For the CDR3, the DNA is TGCAGTGCTAGCCCCGGACTAGCAGAAGAGACCCAGTACTTC. It translates to CSASPGLAEETQYF.